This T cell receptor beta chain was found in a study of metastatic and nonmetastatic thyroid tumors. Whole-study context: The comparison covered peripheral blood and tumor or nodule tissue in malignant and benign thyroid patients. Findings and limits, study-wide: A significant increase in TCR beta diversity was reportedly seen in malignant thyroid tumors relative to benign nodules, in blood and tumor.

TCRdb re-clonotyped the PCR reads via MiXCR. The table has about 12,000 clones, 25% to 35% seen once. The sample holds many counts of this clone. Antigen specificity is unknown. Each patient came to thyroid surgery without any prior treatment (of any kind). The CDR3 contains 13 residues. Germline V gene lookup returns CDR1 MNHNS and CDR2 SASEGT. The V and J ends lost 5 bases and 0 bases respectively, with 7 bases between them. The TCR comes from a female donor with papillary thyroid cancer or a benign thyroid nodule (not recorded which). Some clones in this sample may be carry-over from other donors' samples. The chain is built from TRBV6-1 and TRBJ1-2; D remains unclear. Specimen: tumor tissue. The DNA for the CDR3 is TGTGCCAGCAGTCCAGGAGCTAACTATGGCTACACCTTC. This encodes CASSPGANYGYTF.